The source of this T cell receptor beta chain is a study of cytomegalovirus exposure and HLA in healthy donors. Regarding the study as a whole: TCR beta sequences reportedly predicted most subjects' HLA-A and HLA-B alleles accurately. The study put 150 to 200 TCR beta chains on its list as cytomegalovirus-associated.

CDR3 size: 17 residues. The PCR had 60 Vbeta and 13 Jbeta primers. Some clones are missing from TCRdb's copy, which holds only in-frame ones; the method was immunoSEQ multiplex PCR. The table records roughly 70,000 clones, around 77% of them present only once. On this clone itself: What it binds is unknown.

In nominal health when sampled, donors likely had unrecorded immune exposures nonetheless. Material for sequencing was PBMCs. This TCR was recovered from a man in his fifties in good health and CMV-seronegative. V is TRBV21-1 and J is TRBJ1-2. TRBV21-1 is shown as a pseudogene. CDR3 DNA sequence: TGTGCCAGCAGACCTCAATTTGGGGAGGGGGAAGACTATGGCTACACCTTC. Protein sequence: CASRPQFGEGEDYGYTF.